The sequence of this TCR beta chain was determined in a study of technical replicates of blood from a few donors listed by TCRdb under 2017. As regards this clone: The antigen this receptor binds is unknown. No per-base quality is available; no much larger clone lies one base away.

Libraries were built with the immunoSEQ multiplex PCR assay. The clones in this table, taken by TCRdb from immuneACCESS, are in-frame only. Not every clone is retained; where verified, under half of the shortfall comes from an unresolved V gene, and the cause of the rest is unknown. Counted in this sample were 68,000 or so clones; 95% to 98% of them appeared once. About 0.28% of the sample is in the top ten clones. From the cysteine up to the phenylalanine, the CDR3 has a length of 13 residues. The read is trimmed to its CDR3 DNA, 39 bases read in frame from base 1. As encoded in the germline V gene (reference sequence), CDR1 is LNHDA while CDR2 is SQIVND. The junction shows trimming of 4 bases on V and 3 bases on J, plus 9 bases between the germline ends.

Sequenced: T cells isolated from PBMCs. This chain joins TRBV19 to TRBJ1-1; the D gene assignment is ambiguous. This receptor was taken from a human donor in good health. The CDR3 amino acid sequence is: CASSTTSDTEAFF. The DNA sequence is as follows: TGTGCCAGTAGTACCACTAGTGACACTGAAGCTTTCTTT.